A single sample gave rise to the 14 T cell receptor beta chains below, sequenced in a study of blood T cells in healthy people across ages. A second PCR, run for about 7 to 11 cycles, used a sample-barcoded 5' primer plus a J-beta primer mix. TCRdb used MiXCR to reprocess the 5' RACE reads, holding one entry per CDR3 protein. Among about 1.8 million distinct CDR3 sequences listed, 40% to 55% were seen once. Sequences were obtained from blood. Receptors were obtained from a woman between 40 and 50 years old in good health.

The chain has TRBV6-2 or TRBV6-3 and TRBJ1-5, with D perhaps matching TRBD1 (5 bases). The germline CDR1 and CDR2 sequences are MNHEY and SVGEGT. CDR3 length equals 17 residues. The V and J ends lost 0 bases and 2 bases respectively, with 14 bases between them. CDR3 in amino acids: CASSYSTRGRGNQPQHF. The CDR3 nucleotides are TGTGCCAGCAGTTACTCAACCCGGGGGAGGGGCAATCAGCCCCAGCATTTT.

The rearrangement uses TRBV28 and TRBJ1-6, with a weak D call TRBD1 (5 bases). The germline V gene has CDR1 MDHEN and CDR2 SYDVKM. V lost 5 bases and J 8 bases, leaving 28 bases between the germline ends. The CDR3 contains 19 residues. The CDR3 loop is CASSPGYRGPLSRDSPLHF. Written as DNA, the CDR3 is TGTGCCAGCAGTCCAGGCTACCGAGGACCGCTGTCCAGGGATTCACCCCTCCACTTT.

The chain couples TRBV25-1 to TRBJ1-2, with 7 bases that match TRBD1. V was pared by 3 bases and J by 9 bases, with 7 bases of the junction left unmatched. Looked up from germline, CDR1 is MGHDK and CDR2 is SYGVNS. The CDR3 loop spans 13 amino acids. The CDR3 is CASSDWDSLSYTF. The CDR3 DNA reads as TGTGCCAGCAGTGATTGGGACAGTTTAAGCTACACCTTC.

V is TRBV6-2 or TRBV6-3 and J is TRBJ1-5, with 7 bases matching TRBD1. The CDR3 has 18 amino acids. The germline V gene has CDR1 MNHEY and CDR2 SVGEGT. The trim removed 2 bases at V and 1 base at J, leaving 11 bases unmatched. For the CDR3, the DNA is TGTGCCAGCAGTTACGTCGGAGGGGGCCGTTGGAGCAATCAGCCCCAGCATTTT. The encoded protein is CASSYVGGGRWSNQPQHF.

This clonotype has a handful of counts. V is TRBV6-5 and J is TRBJ1-2; 12 nucleotides agree with TRBD1. CDR1 MNHEY and CDR2 SVGAGI come from the germline V gene. The CDR3 contains 16 residues. The J segment lost 2 bases and the V segment lost 10 bases, leaving 11 bases of the junction unmatched. In nucleotides, the CDR3 is TGTGCCACCAAGTCGGGACAGGGGGCCTCAAACTATGGCTACACCTTC. It codes for CATKSGQGASNYGYTF.

This clonotype was picked up one time. The chain employs TRBV28 and TRBJ2-1; TRBD2 matches 8 bases. This CDR3 has 15 amino acids. Per the germline V gene, CDR1 is MDHEN and CDR2 is SYDVKM. The ends lost 8 bases at V and 3 bases at J; junction bases unmatched: 9. CDR3 coding DNA: TGTGCCAGCCACTTCAGCGGGGGTGTCTACAATGAGCAGTTCTTC. It codes for CASHFSGGVYNEQFF.

This sequence joins TRBV27 and TRBJ1-5; D is unresolved. Germline V lookup: CDR1 MNHEY, CDR2 SMNVEV (reference sequence). CDR3 length equals 12 residues. V shed 8 bases and J shed 6 bases, with 11 bases lying between them. The CDR3 region has the DNA TGTGCCAGCCGATGGTCCGGTCAGCCCCAGCATTTT. It yields the protein CASRWSGQPQHF.

This chain connects TRBV4-1 to TRBJ1-2, with D unresolved. Trimming removed 0 bases from V and 4 bases from J, with 12 bases in between. The CDR3 loop spans 15 amino acids. The germline CDR1 and CDR2 sequences are MGHRA and YSYEKL. The CDR3 DNA follows: TGCGCCAGCAGCCAAGATCTGGGAAGAAGCTATGGCTACACCTTC. Protein sequence: CASSQDLGRSYGYTF.

To note about this clonotype: The junction does not match germline at one end; this may be a read error. This chain links TRBV4-3 with TRBJ2-5, with TRBD2 identical over 7 bases. The germline gives CDR1 LGHNA, CDR2 YSLEER. CDR3 length: 16 amino acids. The DNA of the CDR3 is TGCGCCAGCGGCCAAGATCCGCCTAGCGGACAAGAGACCCAGTACTTC. Residues: CASGQDPPSGQETQYF.

V usage is TRBV7-2 and J usage is TRBJ2-4; TRBD2 aligns across 15 bases. J lost 2 bases, V lost 5 bases, and 10 bases had no gene match. The CDR3 length is 19 residues. CDR1 is SGHTA and CDR2 is FQGNSA in the germline V gene. The CDR3 sequence: CASSRRTSGGALSKNIQYF. CDR3 nucleotide sequence: TGTGCCAGCAGCCGTAGGACTAGCGGGGGGGCTCTTTCCAAAAACATTCAGTACTTC.

This clonotype was seen a few times. The rearrangement uses TRBV28 and TRBJ1-5, with D perhaps TRBD1 (6 bases). Trimming shortened V by 9 bases and J by 2 bases, and 14 bases separated the two germline ends. CDR1 and CDR2 from the germline V gene are MDHEN and SYDVKM. This CDR3 spans 14 amino acids. CDR3 protein: CASRQVPGNQPQHF. The CDR3 DNA follows: TGTGCCAGTCGACAGGTCCCGGGCAATCAGCCCCAGCATTTT.

The chain uses TRBV15 and TRBJ2-5, with TRBD1 as a possible D gene (5 bases). The V gene lost 0 bases and the J gene lost 2 bases, with 7 bases spanning the gap. CDR3 length equals 14 residues. In germline, CDR1 is LNHNV, CDR2 YYDKDF (reference sequence). The CDR3 protein is CATSRDGAQETQYF. CDR3 in DNA: TGTGCCACCAGCAGAGATGGGGCTCAAGAGACCCAGTACTTC.

A note on this clonotype: Mismatch with germline at one junction end may stem from a read error. The gene calls are TRBV29-1 and TRBJ1-2; no clear D. The V gene's germline CDR1 is SQVTM and CDR2 ANQGSEA. This CDR3 region has 12 residues. The CDR3 sequence: CSAELGSYGYTF. The CDR3 DNA reads as TGCAGCGCTGAACTGGGGAGCTATGGCTACACCTTC.

This clonotype was counted between two and nine times. The rearrangement uses TRBV7-2 and TRBJ2-7; tentative D call: TRBD2 (5 bases). Trimming stripped 5 bases from V and 5 bases from J, with 13 bases between. The CDR3 is 13 residues long. Germline-derived CDR1 and CDR2 are SGHTA and FQGNSA. This CDR3 reads CASSPAEGHEQYF. As DNA, the CDR3 is TGTGCCAGCAGCCCTGCCGAGGGCCACGAGCAGTACTTC.